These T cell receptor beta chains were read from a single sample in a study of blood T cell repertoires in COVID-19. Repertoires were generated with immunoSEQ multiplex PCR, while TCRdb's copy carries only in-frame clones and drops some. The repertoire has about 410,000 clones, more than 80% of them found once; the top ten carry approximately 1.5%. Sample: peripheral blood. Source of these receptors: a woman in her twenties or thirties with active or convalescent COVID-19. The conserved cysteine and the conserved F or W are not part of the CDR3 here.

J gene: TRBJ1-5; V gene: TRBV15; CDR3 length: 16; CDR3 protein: ATSRDVFTRDINQPQH
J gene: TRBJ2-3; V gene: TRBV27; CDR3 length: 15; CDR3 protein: ASSPRTSGAGADTQY
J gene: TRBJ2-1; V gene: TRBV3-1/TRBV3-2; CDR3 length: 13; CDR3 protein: ASSQTSGGMNEQF
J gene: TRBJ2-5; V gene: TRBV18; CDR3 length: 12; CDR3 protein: ASSHLSREETQY
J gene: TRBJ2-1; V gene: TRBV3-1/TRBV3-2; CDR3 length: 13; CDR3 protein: ASSQALAPNNEQF
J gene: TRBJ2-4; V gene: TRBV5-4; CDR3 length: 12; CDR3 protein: ASSLGEVGNIQY
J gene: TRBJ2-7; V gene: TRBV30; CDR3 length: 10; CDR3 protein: AWSRQVEEQY
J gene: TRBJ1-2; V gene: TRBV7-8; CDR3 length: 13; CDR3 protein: ASSLAARVGYGYT
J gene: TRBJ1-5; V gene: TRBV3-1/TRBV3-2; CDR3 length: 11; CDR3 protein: ASSLSTYQPQH
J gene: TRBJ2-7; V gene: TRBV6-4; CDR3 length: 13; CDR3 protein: ASSKKRLISYEQY
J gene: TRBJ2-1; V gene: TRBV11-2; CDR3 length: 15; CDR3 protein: ASSFPPGGSWGDEQF
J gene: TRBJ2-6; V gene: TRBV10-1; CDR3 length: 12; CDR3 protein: ASRNSSGANVLT
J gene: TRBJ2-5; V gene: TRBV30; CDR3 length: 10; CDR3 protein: AWKGTKETQY
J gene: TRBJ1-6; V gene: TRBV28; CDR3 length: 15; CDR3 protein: ASSPGTGFLLGSPLH
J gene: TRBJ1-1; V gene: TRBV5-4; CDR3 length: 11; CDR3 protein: ASSYDRNTEAF
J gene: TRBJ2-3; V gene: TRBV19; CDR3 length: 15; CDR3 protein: ASSRRGGGGSTDTQY
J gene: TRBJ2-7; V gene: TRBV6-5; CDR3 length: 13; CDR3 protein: ASTRSTDRLYEQY
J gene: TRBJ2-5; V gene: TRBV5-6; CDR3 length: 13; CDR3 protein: ASSLAGAPGETQY
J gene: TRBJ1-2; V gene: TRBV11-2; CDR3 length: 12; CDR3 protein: ASSPNTGDYGYT
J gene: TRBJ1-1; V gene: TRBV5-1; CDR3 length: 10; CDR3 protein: ASKDTNTEAF
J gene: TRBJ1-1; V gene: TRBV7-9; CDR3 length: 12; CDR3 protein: ASSPTLGATEAF
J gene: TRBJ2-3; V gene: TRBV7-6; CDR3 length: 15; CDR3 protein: ASSLMPSGGNTDTQY
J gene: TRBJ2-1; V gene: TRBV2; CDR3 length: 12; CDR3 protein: ASKEWTGTNEQF
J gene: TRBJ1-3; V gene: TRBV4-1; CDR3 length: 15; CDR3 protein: ASSRTNRDRSGNTIY
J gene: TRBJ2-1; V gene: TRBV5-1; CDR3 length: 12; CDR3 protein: ASSTGISYNEQF
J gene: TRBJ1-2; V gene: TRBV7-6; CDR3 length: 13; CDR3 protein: ASSSISDSHYGYT
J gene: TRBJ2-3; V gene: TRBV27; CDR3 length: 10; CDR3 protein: ASGGASDTQY